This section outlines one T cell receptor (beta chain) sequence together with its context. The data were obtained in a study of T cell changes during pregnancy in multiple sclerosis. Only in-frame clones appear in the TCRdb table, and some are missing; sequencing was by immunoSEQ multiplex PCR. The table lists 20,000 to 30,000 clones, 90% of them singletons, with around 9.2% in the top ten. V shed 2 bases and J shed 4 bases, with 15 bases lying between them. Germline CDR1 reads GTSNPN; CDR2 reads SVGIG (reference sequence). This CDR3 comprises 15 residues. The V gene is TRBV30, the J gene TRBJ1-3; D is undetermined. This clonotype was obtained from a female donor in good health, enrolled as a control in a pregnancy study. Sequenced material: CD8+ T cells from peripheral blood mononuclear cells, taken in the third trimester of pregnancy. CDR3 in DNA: TGTGCCTGGAGTCAGACCTTTGAGGGCGGAAACACCATATATTTT. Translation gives CAWSQTFEGGNTIYF.